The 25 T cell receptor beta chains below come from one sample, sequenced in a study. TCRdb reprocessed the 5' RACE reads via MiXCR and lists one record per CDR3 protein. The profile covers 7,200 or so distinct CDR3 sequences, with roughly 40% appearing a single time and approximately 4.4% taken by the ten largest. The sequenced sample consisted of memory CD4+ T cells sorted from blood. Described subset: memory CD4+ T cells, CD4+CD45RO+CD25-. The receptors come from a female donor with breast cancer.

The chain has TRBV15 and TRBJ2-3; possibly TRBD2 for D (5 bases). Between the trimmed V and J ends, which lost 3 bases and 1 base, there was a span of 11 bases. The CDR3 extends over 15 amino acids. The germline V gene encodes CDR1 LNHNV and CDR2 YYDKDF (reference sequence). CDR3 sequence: CATSRLRGGTDTQYF. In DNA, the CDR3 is TGTGCCACCAGCAGGCTCCGGGGAGGCACAGATACGCAGTATTTT.

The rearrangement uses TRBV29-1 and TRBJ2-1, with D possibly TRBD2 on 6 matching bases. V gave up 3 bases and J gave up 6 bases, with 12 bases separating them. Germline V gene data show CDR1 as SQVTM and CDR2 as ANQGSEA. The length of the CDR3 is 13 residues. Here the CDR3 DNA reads TGCAGCGTTGAGTCTAGCGTAGGCAATGAGCAGTTCTTC. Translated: CSVESSVGNEQFF.

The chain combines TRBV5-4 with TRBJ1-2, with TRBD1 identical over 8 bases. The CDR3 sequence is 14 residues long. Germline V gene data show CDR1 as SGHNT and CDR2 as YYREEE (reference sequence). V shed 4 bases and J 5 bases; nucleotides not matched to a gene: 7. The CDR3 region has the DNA TGTGCCAGCAGCACCACAGGGGGGGCTTATGGCTACACCTTC. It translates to CASSTTGGAYGYTF. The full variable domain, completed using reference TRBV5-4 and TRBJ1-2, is ETGVTQSPTHLIKTRGQQVTLRCSSQSGHNTVSWYQQALGQGPQFIFQYYREEENGRGNFPPRFSGLQFPNYSSELNVNALELDDSALYLCASSTTGGAYGYTFGSGTRLTVV.

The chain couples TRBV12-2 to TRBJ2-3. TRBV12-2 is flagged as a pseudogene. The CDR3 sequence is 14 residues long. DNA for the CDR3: TGTGCAAGTCGCTCATCCCCTAGTGCAGATACGCAGTATTTT. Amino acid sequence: CASRSSPSADTQYF.

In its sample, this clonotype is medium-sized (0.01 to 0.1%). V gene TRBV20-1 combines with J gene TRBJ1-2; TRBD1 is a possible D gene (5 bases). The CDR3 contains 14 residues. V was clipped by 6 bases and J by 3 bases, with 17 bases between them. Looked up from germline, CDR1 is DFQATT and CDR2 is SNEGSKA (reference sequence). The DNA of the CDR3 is TGCAGTGCAGCCCAGAGACAGAACGACTATGGCTACACCTTC. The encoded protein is CSAAQRQNDYGYTF.

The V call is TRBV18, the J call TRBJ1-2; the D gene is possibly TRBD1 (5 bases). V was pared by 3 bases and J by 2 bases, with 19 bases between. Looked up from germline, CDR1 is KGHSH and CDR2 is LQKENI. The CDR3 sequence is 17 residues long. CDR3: CASSPITLQVSNYGYTF. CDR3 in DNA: TGTGCCAGCTCACCTATTACCCTACAGGTGTCAAACTATGGCTACACCTTC.

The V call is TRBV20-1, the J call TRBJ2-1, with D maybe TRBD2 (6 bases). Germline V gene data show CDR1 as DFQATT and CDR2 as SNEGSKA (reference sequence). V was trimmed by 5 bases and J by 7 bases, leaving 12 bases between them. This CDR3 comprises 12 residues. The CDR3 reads CSAAGLANEQFF. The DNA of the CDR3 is TGCAGTGCTGCCGGGCTAGCGAATGAGCAGTTCTTC.

The CDR3 loop is CASSPTNNYGYTF. The CDR3, as DNA: TGTGCCAGCTCACCGACAAATAACTATGGCTACACCTTC. J is TRBJ1-2 and V is TRBV18; D is ambiguous. The CDR3 totals 13 residues. Germline CDR1 reads KGHSH; CDR2 reads LQKENI. Trimming took off 3 bases at V and 1 base at J, with 6 bases between the two ends.

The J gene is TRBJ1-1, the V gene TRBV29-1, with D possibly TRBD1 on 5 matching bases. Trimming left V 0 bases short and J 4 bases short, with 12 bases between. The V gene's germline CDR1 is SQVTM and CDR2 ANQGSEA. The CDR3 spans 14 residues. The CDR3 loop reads CSVEEGGIGTEAFF. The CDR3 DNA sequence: TGCAGCGTTGAAGAGGGGGGGATTGGCACTGAAGCTTTCTTT.

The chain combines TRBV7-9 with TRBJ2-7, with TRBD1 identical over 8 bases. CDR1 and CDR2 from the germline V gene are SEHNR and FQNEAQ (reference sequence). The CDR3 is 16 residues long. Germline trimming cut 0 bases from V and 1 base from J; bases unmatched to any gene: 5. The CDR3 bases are TGTGCCAGCAGCTTAGCGCCAGGACAGGGATCCTACGAGCAGTACTTC. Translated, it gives CASSLAPGQGSYEQYF.

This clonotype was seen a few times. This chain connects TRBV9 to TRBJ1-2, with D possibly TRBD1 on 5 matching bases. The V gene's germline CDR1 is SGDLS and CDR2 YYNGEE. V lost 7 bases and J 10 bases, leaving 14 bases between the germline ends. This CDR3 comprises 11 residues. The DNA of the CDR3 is TGTGCCAGCCTTCGGGACGACCTCTACACCTTC. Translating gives CASLRDDLYTF.

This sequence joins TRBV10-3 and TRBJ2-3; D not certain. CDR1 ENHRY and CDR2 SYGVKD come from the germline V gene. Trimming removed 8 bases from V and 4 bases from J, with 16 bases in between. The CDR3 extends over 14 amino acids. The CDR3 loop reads CAIGFSAAADTQYF. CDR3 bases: TGTGCCATCGGCTTCTCTGCGGCCGCAGATACGCAGTATTTT.

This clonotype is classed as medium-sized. The CDR3, as DNA: TGTGCCAGCAGTTCCCGGCGGCTCGACAGGGTTCAAGAGACCCAGTACTTC. Its translation is CASSSRRLDRVQETQYF. The V and J genes are TRBV12-3 or TRBV12-4 and TRBJ2-5, with TRBD1 matching 7 bases. This CDR3 is built from 17 residues. V was pared by 4 bases and J by 2 bases, with 13 bases of the junction left unmatched.

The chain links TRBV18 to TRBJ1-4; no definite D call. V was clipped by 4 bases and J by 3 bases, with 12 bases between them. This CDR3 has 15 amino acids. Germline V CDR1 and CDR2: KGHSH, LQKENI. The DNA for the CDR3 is TGTGCCAGCTCACTTCCACCAGTCTCTAATGAAAAACTGTTTTTT. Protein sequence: CASSLPPVSNEKLFF. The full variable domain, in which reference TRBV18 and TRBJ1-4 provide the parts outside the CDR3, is NAGVMQNPRHLVRRRGQEARLRCSPMKGHSHVYWYRQLPEEGLKFMVYLQKENIIDESGMPKERFSAEFPKEGPSILRIQQVVRGDSAAYFCASSLPPVSNEKLFFGSGTQLSVL.

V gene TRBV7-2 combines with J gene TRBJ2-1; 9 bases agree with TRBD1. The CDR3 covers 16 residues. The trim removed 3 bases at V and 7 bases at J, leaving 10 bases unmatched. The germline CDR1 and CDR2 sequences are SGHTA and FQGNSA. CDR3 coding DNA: TGTGCCAGCAGCTTTCCTACAGGGGGCGCGGAAAATGAGCAGTTCTTC. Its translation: CASSFPTGGAENEQFF.

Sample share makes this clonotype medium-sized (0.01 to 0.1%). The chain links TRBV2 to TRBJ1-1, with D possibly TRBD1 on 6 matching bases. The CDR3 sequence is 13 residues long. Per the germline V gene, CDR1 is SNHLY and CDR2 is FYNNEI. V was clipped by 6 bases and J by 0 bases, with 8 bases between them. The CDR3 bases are TGTGCCAGCAGATCAGGGGTGAACACTGAAGCTTTCTTT. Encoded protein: CASRSGVNTEAFF.

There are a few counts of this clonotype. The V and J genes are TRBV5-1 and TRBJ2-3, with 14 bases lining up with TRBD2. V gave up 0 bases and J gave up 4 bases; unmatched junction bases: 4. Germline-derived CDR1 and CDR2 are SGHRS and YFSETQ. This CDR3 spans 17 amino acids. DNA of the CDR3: TGCGCCAGCAGCTTGGGACTAGCGGGAGGGCCGGCAGATACGCAGTATTTT. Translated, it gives CASSLGLAGGPADTQYF.

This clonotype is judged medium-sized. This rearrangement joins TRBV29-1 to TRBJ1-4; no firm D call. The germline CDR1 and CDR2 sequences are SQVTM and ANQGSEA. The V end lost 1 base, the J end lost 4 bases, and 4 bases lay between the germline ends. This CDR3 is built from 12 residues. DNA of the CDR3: TGCAGCGTTGAAGGGTATAATGAAAAACTGTTTTTT. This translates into CSVEGYNEKLFF.

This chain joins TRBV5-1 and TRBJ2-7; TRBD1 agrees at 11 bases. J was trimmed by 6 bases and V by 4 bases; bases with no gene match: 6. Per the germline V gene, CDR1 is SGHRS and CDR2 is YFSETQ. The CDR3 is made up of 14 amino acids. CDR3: CASSSGQGASEQYF. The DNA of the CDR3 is TGCGCCAGCAGCAGCGGACAGGGGGCGTCCGAGCAGTACTTC.

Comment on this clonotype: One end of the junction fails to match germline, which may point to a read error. The CDR3 coding sequence is TGTGCCAGCGGCTTCTCCGGGACACCGAACACTGAAGCTTTCTTT. Its translation is CASGFSGTPNTEAFF. V gene TRBV7-6 combines with J gene TRBJ1-1; perhaps TRBD1 as D (6 bases). This CDR3 has 15 amino acids. Germline CDR1 is SGHVS and CDR2 is FNYEAQ. Complete variable domain (other parts from reference TRBV7-6 and TRBJ1-1): GAGVSQSPRYKVTKRGQDVALRCDPISGHVSLYWYRQALGQGPEFLTYFNYEAQQDKSGLPNDRFSAERPEGSISTLTIQRTEQRDSAMYRCASGFSGTPNTEAFFGQGTRLTVV.

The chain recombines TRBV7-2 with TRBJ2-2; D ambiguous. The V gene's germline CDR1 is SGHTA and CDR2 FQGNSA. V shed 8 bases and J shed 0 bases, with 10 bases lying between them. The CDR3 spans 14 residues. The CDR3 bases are TGTGCCAGCGGGCGGAATGCGAACACCGGGGAGCTGTTTTTT. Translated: CASGRNANTGELFF.

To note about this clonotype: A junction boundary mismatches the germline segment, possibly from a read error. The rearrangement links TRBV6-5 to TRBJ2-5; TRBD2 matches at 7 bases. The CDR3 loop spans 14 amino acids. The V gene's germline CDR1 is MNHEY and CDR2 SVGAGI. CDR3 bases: TGTGCCAGCAGTTCCGGGACTACACAAGGGACCCAGTACTTC. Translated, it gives CASSSGTTQGTQYF.

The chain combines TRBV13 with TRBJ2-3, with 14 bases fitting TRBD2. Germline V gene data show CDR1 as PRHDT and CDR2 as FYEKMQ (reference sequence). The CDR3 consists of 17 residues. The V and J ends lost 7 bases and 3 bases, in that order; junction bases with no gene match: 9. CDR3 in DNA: TGTGCCAGCACTCTACTCCGACTAGCGGGAGGGACAGATACGCAGTATTTT. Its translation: CASTLLRLAGGTDTQYF.

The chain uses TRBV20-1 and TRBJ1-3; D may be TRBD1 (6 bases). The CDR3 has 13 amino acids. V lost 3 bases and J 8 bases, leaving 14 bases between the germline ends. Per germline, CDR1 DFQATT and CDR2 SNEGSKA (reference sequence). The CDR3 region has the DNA TGCAGTGCTAGGCGCCACAGGGCTCACACCATATATTTT. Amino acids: CSARRHRAHTIYF.

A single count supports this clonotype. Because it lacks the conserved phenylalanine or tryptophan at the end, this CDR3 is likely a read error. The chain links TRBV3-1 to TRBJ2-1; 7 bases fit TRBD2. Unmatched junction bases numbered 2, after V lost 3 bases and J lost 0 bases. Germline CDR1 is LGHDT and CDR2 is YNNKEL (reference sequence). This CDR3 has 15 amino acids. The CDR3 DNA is TGTGCCAGCAGCCAGCGGGGGATCTCCTACAATGAGCAGTTCCTC. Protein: CASSQRGISYNEQFL.